Many counts were recorded for the clone carrying this TCR beta chain. This entry is derived from a study of T cells in Graves' hyperthyroidism and ophthalmopathy. It was RNA transcripts that yielded the amplified TCR beta CDR3 regions. The study used the HTBI primer set for a first-round RT-PCR of the TCR CDR3. MiXCR was run by TCRdb on the multiplex PCR reads, yielding one entry per CDR3 protein. The sample contains some 400,000 distinct CDR3 sequences, 19% of which appear only once. The V and J ends lost 5 bases and 0 bases respectively, with 7 bases between them. The CDR3 contains 12 residues. Looked up from germline, CDR1 is DFQATT and CDR2 is SNEGSKA (reference sequence).

The sequence came from a woman aged 18-29 years with Graves' hyperthyroidism. The rearrangement joins TRBV20-1 to TRBJ2-5; D unclear. The sample was blood. CDR3 loop: CSAGQNQETQYF. The CDR3 DNA reads TGCAGTGCTGGGCAGAACCAAGAGACCCAGTACTTC.